This is a list of T cell receptor beta chains from one sample in a study of blood T cell repertoires in COVID-19. Only in-frame clones appear in the TCRdb table, and some are missing; sequencing was by immunoSEQ multiplex PCR. In the table there are 200,000 to 250,000 clones, under 90% of which are singletons. The sample consisted of PBMCs or T cells enriched from blood (not recorded which). The receptors were gathered from a man aged 55 to 70 who had recovered from COVID-19. CDR3s include the opening cysteine and the closing phenylalanine or tryptophan. A D gene is named only where the DNA matches it firmly. Some rows have no size entry. The others give once, few or many, or a class for an expanded clone.

>TRBV18|TRBD1|.|TRBJ2-7
CASSGTGGPYEQYF
TGTGCCAGCTCAGGGACAGGGGGTCCCTACGAGCAGTACTTC
>TRBV5-1|.|.|TRBJ1-2
CASRSRQDYGYTF
TGCGCCAGCAGATCGAGACAGGACTATGGCTACACCTTC
>TRBV5-5|.|once|TRBJ1-1
CASSSSRAENTEAFF
TGTGCCAGCAGCTCTTCCAGGGCGGAGAACACTGAAGCTTTCTTT
>TRBV10-3|.|.|TRBJ1-2
CAISEEGVGYTF
TGTGCCATCAGTGAAGAGGGGGTTGGCTACACCTTC
>TRBV4-1|.|.|TRBJ2-4
CASTKMEGADIQYF
TGCGCCAGCACCAAAATGGAGGGGGCGGACATTCAGTACTTC
>TRBV7-9|TRBD1|.|TRBJ2-2
CASSLRTGTTGELFF
TGTGCCAGCAGCTTACGGACAGGGACGACCGGGGAGCTGTTTTTT
>TRBV27|TRBD1|.|TRBJ2-2
CASRLNRGTGELFF
TGTGCCAGCAGATTAAACAGGGGGACCGGGGAGCTGTTTTTT
>TRBV9|TRBD1|.|TRBJ1-5
CASSPGTESNQPQHF
TGTGCCAGCAGCCCCGGGACAGAAAGCAATCAGCCCCAGCATTTT
>TRBV7-3|TRBD2|.|TRBJ2-3
CASSETSGGADTQYF
TGTGCCAGCAGCGAGACTAGCGGGGGCGCAGATACGCAGTATTTT
>TRBV4-2|TRBD1|.|TRBJ2-3
CASSQADLGQGDTDTQYF
TGTGCCAGCAGCCAAGCTGACCTCGGACAGGGAGACACAGATACGCAGTATTTT
>TRBV5-1|.|.|TRBJ1-1
CASSLEGSPNTEAFF
TGCGCCAGCAGCTTGGAAGGGAGCCCGAACACTGAAGCTTTCTTT
>TRBV7-6|TRBD1|.|TRBJ1-1
CASSPTDRHTEAFF
TGTGCCAGCAGCCCGACGGACAGGCACACTGAAGCTTTCTTT
>TRBV27|TRBD1|.|TRBJ1-1
CASRRQGPSGTEAFF
TGTGCCAGCAGGAGACAGGGTCCATCGGGGACTGAAGCTTTCTTT
>TRBV19|.|.|TRBJ2-6
CASSISPGAGANVLTF
TGTGCCAGTAGTATTTCCCCAGGGGCTGGGGCCAACGTCCTGACTTTC
>TRBV19|.|.|TRBJ1-1
CASRTATDTEAFF
TGTGCCAGTAGGACTGCGACAGACACTGAAGCTTTCTTT
>TRBV5-8|TRBD1|.|TRBJ2-5
CASSRRTGDRETQYF
TGTGCCAGCAGCCGGAGGACAGGGGATAGGGAGACCCAGTACTTC
>TRBV28|.|.|TRBJ1-2
CASSSPDSIIGNGYTF
TGTGCCAGCAGTTCCCCGGACAGCATCATTGGTAATGGCTACACCTTC
>TRBV6-5|TRBD1|.|TRBJ1-5
CASSYPGQGGPQHF
TGTGCCAGCAGTTACCCGGGACAAGGGGGCCCCCAGCATTTT
>TRBV18|.|.|TRBJ1-1
CASSPLGSGGNTEAFF
TGTGCCAGCTCACCATTGGGGAGCGGGGGGAACACTGAAGCTTTCTTT
>TRBV5-1|TRBD1|.|TRBJ2-1
CASSSPTGRQGAMYNEQFF
TGCGCCAGCAGCTCCCCAACAGGTAGACAGGGGGCAATGTACAATGAGCAGTTCTTC
>TRBV11-3|.|.|TRBJ1-1
CASSSDRGAFF
TGTGCCAGCAGCTCCGACCGGGGAGCTTTCTTT
>TRBV4-3|.|.|TRBJ2-7
CASSQDARGGYEQYF
TGCGCCAGCAGCCAAGATGCTCGGGGAGGCTACGAGCAGTACTTC
>TRBV7-8|TRBD2|.|TRBJ2-7
CASSLGTTLGEEQYF
TGTGCCAGCAGCCTAGGGACTACCTTGGGCGAAGAGCAGTACTTC
>TRBV7-2|TRBD2|.|TRBJ2-3
CASSLGASGATDTQYF
TGTGCCAGCAGCTTAGGGGCTAGCGGAGCCACAGATACGCAGTATTTT
>TRBV9|.|.|TRBJ2-6
CASSVGGKGSGANVLTF
TGTGCCAGCAGCGTAGGAGGGAAAGGCTCTGGGGCCAACGTCCTGACTTTC
>TRBV24-1|.|.|TRBJ1-2
CATIGHEDGGYTF
TGTGCCACCATAGGACATGAAGATGGTGGCTACACCTTC
>TRBV29-1|TRBD2|.|TRBJ2-3
CSARAGGRPDTQYF
TGCAGCGCTCGAGCGGGGGGAAGGCCAGATACGCAGTATTTT
>TRBV12-5|TRBD2|.|TRBJ2-3
CASGFPPGGSDTQYF
TGTGCTAGTGGTTTCCCCCCGGGGGGTTCAGATACGCAGTATTTT
>TRBV7-9|.|.|TRBJ2-5
CASSLSDGTQYF
TGTGCCAGCAGCTTATCCGATGGCACCCAGTACTTC
>TRBV27|TRBD1|few|TRBJ2-5
CASRRGQGTQETQYF
TGTGCCAGCAGACGTGGACAGGGGACGCAAGAGACCCAGTACTTC
>TRBV21-1|.|few|TRBJ1-6
CAGTDRVHNSPLHF
TGTGCCGGAACGGACAGGGTACATAATTCACCCCTCCACTTT
>TRBV5-6|TRBD1|.|TRBJ1-2
CASSLVRGQGYGYTF
TGTGCCAGCAGCTTGGTTCGAGGACAGGGCTACGGCTACACCTTC
>TRBV27|.|.|TRBJ1-2
CASSLTSTNYGYTF
TGTGCCAGCAGTTTAACGAGTACTAACTATGGCTACACCTTC
>TRBV11-2|TRBD2|.|TRBJ2-7
CASSPTSGGYEQYF
TGTGCCAGCAGCCCGACTAGCGGGGGCTACGAGCAGTACTTC
>TRBV18|.|.|TRBJ2-3
CASSPQGGPTDTQYF
TGTGCCAGCTCACCACAAGGGGGACCCACAGATACGCAGTATTTT
>TRBV10-3|TRBD1|.|TRBJ1-2
CAISEAYGTGIYGYTF
TGTGCCATCAGTGAGGCATACGGGACAGGGATCTATGGCTACACCTTC
>TRBV6-5|.|once|TRBJ2-7
CASRAGSEQYF
TGTGCCAGCAGGGCAGGCTCCGAGCAGTACTTC
>TRBV7-9|TRBD1|.|TRBJ2-7
CASSESDRSSYEQYF
TGTGCCAGCAGCGAGTCGGACAGGAGCTCCTACGAGCAGTACTTC
>TRBV19|.|.|TRBJ1-5
CASSILGSGRGQPQHF
TGTGCCAGTAGTATATTGGGGTCGGGCAGGGGTCAGCCCCAGCATTTT
>TRBV11-3|TRBD2|once|TRBJ2-3
CASSLVLAVLTDTQYF
TGTGCCAGCAGCTTAGTCCTAGCGGTCCTCACAGATACGCAGTATTTT
>TRBV11-3|.|.|TRBJ1-1
CASSSVTGTEAFF
TGTGCCAGCAGCTCAGTCACAGGCACTGAAGCTTTCTTT
>TRBV2|.|.|TRBJ2-5
CASSLADSQETQYF
TGTGCCAGCAGTCTCGCGGACAGTCAAGAGACCCAGTACTTC
>TRBV6-2/TRBV6-3|.|once|TRBJ1-1
CASSWTDRPRRMNTEAFF
TGTGCCAGCAGTTGGACCGACAGGCCGCGAAGGATGAACACTGAAGCTTTCTTT
>TRBV30|TRBD1|.|TRBJ1-2
CAWSGTGGNYGYTF
TGTGCCTGGAGCGGGACAGGCGGTAACTATGGCTACACCTTC
>TRBV6-5|TRBD1|.|TRBJ1-2
CASRLNRGRGYTF
TGTGCCAGCAGGCTAAACAGGGGGCGAGGCTACACCTTC
>TRBV5-5|TRBD2|few|TRBJ2-7
CASSLYAGGVDEQYF
TGTGCCAGCAGCTTGTACGCGGGGGGAGTGGACGAGCAGTACTTC
>TRBV30|.|.|TRBJ2-7
CAWSPPAGIYEQYF
TGTGCCTGGAGTCCCCCGGCGGGAATTTACGAGCAGTACTTC
>TRBV15|TRBD2|.|TRBJ2-1
CATSRAGGTYNEQFF
TGTGCCACCAGCAGAGCGGGGGGAACCTACAATGAGCAGTTCTTC
>TRBV10-3|TRBD1|.|TRBJ1-1
CAINQPGQGGTEAFF
TGTGCCATCAATCAACCGGGACAGGGTGGTACTGAAGCTTTCTTT
>TRBV2|.|.|TRBJ2-3
CASSSTDTQYF
TGTGCCAGCAGCTCCACAGATACGCAGTATTTT
>TRBV19|TRBD1|.|TRBJ1-2
CASSIGRGRYDYGYTF
TGTGCCAGTAGTATAGGGAGGGGGCGGTATGACTATGGCTACACCTTC
>TRBV11-3|.|.|TRBJ2-1
CASSLTTSYNEQFF
TGTGCCAGCAGCTTGACAACCTCCTACAATGAGCAGTTCTTC
>TRBV5-1|TRBD2|.|TRBJ2-1
CASSDILAGAYNEQFF
TGCGCCAGCAGCGATATTCTAGCGGGGGCTTACAATGAGCAGTTCTTC
>TRBV18|.|few|TRBJ1-5
CASSPTGFSNQPQHF
TGTGCCAGCTCACCAACAGGGTTTAGCAATCAGCCCCAGCATTTT
>TRBV6-6|.|once|TRBJ1-2
CASSWDNDYGYTF
TGTGCCAGCAGTTGGGACAATGACTATGGCTACACCTTC